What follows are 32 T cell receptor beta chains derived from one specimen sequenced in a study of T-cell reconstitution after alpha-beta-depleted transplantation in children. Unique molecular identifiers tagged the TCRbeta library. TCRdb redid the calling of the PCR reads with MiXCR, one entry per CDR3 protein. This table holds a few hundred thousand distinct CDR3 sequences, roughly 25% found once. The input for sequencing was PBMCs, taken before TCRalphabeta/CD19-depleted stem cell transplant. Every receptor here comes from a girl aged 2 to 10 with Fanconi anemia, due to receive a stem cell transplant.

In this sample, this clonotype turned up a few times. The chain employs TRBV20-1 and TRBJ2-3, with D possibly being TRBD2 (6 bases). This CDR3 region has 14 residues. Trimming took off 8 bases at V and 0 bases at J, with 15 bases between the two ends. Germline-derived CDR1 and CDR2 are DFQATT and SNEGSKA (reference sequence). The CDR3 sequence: CSSPSRGSTDTQYF. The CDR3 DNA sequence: TGCAGTTCTCCGTCGCGGGGTAGCACAGATACGCAGTATTTT.

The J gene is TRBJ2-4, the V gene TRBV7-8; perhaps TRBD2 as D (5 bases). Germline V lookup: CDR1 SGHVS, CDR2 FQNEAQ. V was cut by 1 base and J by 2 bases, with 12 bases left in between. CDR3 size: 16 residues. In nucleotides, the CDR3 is TGTGCCAGCAGCTTAGGAGCAGGACTGCCCAAAAACATTCAGTACTTC. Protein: CASSLGAGLPKNIQYF.

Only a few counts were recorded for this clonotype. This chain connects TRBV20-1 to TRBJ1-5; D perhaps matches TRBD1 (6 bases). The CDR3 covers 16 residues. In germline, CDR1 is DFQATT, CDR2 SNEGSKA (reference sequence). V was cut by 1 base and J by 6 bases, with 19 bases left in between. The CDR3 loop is CSARAPRNRASQPQHF. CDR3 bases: TGCAGTGCTAGAGCCCCAAGAAACAGGGCAAGTCAGCCCCAGCATTTT.

The CDR3 region is CSVRGLAAYEQYF. The CDR3 nucleotides read TGCAGCGTGAGGGGACTAGCAGCCTACGAGCAGTACTTC. The rearrangement uses TRBV29-1 and TRBJ2-7; TRBD2 matches 9 bases. There are 13 residues in the CDR3. J was trimmed by 2 bases and V by 6 bases; bases with no gene match: 5. The germline V gene encodes CDR1 SQVTM and CDR2 ANQGSEA.

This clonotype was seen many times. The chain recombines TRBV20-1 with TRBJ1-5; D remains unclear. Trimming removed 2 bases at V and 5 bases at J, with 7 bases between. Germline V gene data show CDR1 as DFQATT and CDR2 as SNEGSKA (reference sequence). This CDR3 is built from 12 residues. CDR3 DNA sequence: TGCAGTGCTAGAAGTTCAGATCAGCCCCAGCATTTT. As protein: CSARSSDQPQHF.

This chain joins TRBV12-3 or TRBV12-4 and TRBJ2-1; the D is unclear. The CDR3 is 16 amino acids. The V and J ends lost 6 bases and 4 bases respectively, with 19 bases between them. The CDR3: CASSLISGLRYNEQFF. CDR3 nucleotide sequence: TGTGCCAGCAGCTTAATCTCTGGCCTAAGGTACAATGAGCAGTTCTTC.

The CDR3 region is CASSFRTGRISSYNEQFF. The CDR3 DNA is TGTGCCAGCAGCTTCCGGACAGGACGTATTAGTTCCTACAATGAGCAGTTCTTC. The gene calls are TRBV11-1 and TRBJ2-1; 7 bases agree with TRBD1. CDR3 size: 18 residues. The V segment lost 3 bases and the J segment 1 base; nucleotides outside the gene matches: 12. In germline, CDR1 is SGHAT, CDR2 FQDESV (reference sequence).

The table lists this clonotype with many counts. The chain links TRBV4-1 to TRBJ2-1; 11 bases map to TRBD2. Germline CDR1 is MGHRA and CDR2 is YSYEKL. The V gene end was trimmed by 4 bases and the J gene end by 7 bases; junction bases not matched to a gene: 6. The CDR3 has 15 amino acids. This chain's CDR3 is CASSPGLADGNEQFF. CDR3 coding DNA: TGCGCCAGCAGCCCGGGACTAGCGGATGGTAATGAGCAGTTCTTC.

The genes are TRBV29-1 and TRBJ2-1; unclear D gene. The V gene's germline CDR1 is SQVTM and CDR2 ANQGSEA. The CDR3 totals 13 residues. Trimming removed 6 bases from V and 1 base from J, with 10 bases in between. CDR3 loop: CSVGMGSYNEQFF. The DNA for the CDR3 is TGCAGCGTGGGGATGGGGTCCTACAATGAGCAGTTCTTC.

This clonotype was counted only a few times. The CDR3: CSAGHYYNEQFF. The CDR3 DNA follows: TGCAGCGCTGGGCATTACTACAATGAGCAGTTCTTC. This chain links TRBV29-1 with TRBJ2-1; the D is unclear. Trimming shortened V by 7 bases and J by 3 bases, and 10 bases separated the two germline ends. CDR1 and CDR2 from the germline V gene are SQVTM and ANQGSEA. CDR3 length equals 12 residues.

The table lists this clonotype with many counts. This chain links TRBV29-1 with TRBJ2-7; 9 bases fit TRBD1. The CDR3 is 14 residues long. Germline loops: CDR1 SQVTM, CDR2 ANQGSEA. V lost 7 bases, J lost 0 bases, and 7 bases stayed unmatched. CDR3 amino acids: CSARGTGTSYEQYF. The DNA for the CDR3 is TGCAGCGCCCGCGGGACAGGGACCTCCTACGAGCAGTACTTC.

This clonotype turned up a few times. This chain's CDR3 is CSVEGHSYEQYF. CDR3 nucleotide sequence: TGCAGCGTTGAGGGACACTCCTACGAGCAGTACTTC. The rearrangement links TRBV29-1 to TRBJ2-7, with D maybe TRBD1 (6 bases). Looked up from germline, CDR1 is SQVTM and CDR2 is ANQGSEA. Deletions cut 3 bases from V and 0 bases from J, with 6 bases between. There are 12 residues in the CDR3.

CDR3 coding DNA: TGCAGTGCTAGAGATTCCGGCAGGGGCCGGATGAACACTGAAGCTTTCTTT. Protein sequence: CSARDSGRGRMNTEAFF. This rearrangement joins TRBV20-1 to TRBJ1-1; D might be TRBD1 (6 bases). V was trimmed by 0 bases and J by 0 bases, leaving 17 bases between them. Germline assignment: CDR1 DFQATT and CDR2 SNEGSKA (reference sequence). The CDR3 loop spans 17 amino acids.

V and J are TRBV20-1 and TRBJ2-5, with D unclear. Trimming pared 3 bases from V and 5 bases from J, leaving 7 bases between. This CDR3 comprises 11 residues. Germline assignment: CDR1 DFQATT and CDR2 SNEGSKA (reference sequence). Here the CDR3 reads CSASQTETQYF. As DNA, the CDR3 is TGCAGTGCTAGCCAAACGGAGACCCAGTACTTC.

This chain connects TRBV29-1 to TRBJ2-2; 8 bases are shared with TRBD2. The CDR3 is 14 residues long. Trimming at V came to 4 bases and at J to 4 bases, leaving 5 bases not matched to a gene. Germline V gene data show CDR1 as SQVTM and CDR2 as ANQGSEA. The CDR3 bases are TGCAGCGTTGGTCTAAGCGGGGGCACCGGGGAGCTGTTTTTT. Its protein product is CSVGLSGGTGELFF.

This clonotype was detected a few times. The CDR3 loop reads CASSFGRLNTEAFF. DNA for the CDR3: TGTGCCAGCAGCTTCGGCAGGTTGAACACTGAAGCTTTCTTT. The J gene is TRBJ1-1, the V gene TRBV7-2; D unresolved. V dropped 3 bases and J dropped 0 bases, with 8 bases sitting between them. Germline V CDR1 and CDR2: SGHTA, FQGNSA. CDR3 length: 14 residues.

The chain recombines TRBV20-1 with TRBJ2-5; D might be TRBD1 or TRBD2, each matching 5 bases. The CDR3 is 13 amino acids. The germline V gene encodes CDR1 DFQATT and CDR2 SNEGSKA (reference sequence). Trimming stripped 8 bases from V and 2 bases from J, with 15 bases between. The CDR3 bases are TGCAGTCCGGGGCAGGTTGGGCAAGAGACCCAGTACTTC. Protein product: CSPGQVGQETQYF.

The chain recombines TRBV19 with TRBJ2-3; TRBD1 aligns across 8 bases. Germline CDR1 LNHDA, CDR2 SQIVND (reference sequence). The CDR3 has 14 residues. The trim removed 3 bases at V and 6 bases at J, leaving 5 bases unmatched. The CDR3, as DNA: TGTGCCAGTAGTATTGGACAGGGTTTTGATACGCAGTATTTT. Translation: CASSIGQGFDTQYF.

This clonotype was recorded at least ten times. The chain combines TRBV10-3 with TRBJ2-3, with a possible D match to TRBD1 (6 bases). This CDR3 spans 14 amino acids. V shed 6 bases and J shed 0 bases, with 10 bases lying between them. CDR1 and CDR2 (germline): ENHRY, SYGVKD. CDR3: CAISPGASTDTQYF. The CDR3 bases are TGTGCCATCAGCCCAGGGGCCAGCACAGATACGCAGTATTTT.

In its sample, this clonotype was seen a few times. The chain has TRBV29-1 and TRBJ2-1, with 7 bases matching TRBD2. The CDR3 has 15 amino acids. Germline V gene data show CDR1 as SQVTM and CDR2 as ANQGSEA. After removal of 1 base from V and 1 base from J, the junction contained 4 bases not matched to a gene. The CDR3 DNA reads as TGCAGCGTTGAAGGGGAGGGTGATTCCTACAATGAGCAGTTCTTC. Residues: CSVEGEGDSYNEQFF.

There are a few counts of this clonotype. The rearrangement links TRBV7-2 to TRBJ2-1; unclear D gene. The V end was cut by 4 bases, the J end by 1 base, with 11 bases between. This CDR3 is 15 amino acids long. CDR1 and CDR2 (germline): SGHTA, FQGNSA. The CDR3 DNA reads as TGTGCCAGCAGCTATGGGTTGTGGTCCTACAATGAGCAGTTCTTC. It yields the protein CASSYGLWSYNEQFF.

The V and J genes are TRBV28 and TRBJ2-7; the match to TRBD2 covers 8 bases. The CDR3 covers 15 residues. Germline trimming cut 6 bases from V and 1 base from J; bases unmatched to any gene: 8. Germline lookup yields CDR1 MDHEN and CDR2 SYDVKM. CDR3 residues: CASSRTSSLSYEQYF. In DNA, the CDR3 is TGTGCCAGCAGCCGGACTAGCTCCCTTTCCTACGAGCAGTACTTC. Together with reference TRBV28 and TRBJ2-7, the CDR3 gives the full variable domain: DVKVTQSSRYLVKRTGEKVFLECVQDMDHENMFWYRQDPGLGLRLIYFSYDVKMKEKGDIPEGYSVSREKKERFSLILESASTNQTSMYLCASSRTSSLSYEQYFGPGTRLTVT.

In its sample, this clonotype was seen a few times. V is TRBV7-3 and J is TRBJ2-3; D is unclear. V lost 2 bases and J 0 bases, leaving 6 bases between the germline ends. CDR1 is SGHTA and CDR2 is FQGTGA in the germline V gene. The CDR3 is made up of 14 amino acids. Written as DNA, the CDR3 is TGTGCCAGCAGCTTATGGGGAAGCACAGATACGCAGTATTTT. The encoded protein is CASSLWGSTDTQYF.

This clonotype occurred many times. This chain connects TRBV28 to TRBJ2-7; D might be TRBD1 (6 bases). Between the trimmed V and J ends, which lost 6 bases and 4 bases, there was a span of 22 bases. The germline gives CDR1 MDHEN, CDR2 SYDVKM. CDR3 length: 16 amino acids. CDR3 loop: CASRTFGRGYRYEQYF. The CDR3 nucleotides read TGTGCCAGCAGAACTTTTGGCAGGGGATATAGGTACGAGCAGTACTTC.

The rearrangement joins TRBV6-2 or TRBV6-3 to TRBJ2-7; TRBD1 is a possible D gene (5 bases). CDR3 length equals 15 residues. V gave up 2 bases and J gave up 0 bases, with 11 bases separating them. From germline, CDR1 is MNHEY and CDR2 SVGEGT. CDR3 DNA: TGTGCCAGCAGTTACAAAGGGGTTCACTCCTACGAGCAGTACTTC. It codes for CASSYKGVHSYEQYF.

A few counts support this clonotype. CDR3 DNA: TGTGCCAGCAGCCACCGACTAGCGGGAGCTAGCACAGATACGCAGTATTTT. It translates to CASSHRLAGASTDTQYF. The chain is built from TRBV7-2 and TRBJ2-3, with 12 positions matching TRBD2. This CDR3 comprises 17 residues. Trimming took 5 bases from V and 0 from J; bases not matched to a gene: 6. Germline-derived CDR1 and CDR2 are SGHTA and FQGNSA.

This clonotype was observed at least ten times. This chain's CDR3 is CASSIMGQGTDTQYF. Written as DNA, the CDR3 is TGTGCCAGCAGCATTATGGGGCAGGGCACAGATACGCAGTATTTT. The chain joins TRBV7-3 to TRBJ2-3; D is perhaps TRBD1 (5 bases). With 5 bases removed from V and 1 base from J, the gap between germline ends came to 13 bases. CDR1 and CDR2 from the germline V gene are SGHTA and FQGTGA. This CDR3 contains 15 residues. The full variable domain, completed using reference TRBV7-3 and TRBJ2-3, is GAGVSQTPSNKVTEKGKYVELRCDPISGHTALYWYRQSLGQGPEFLIYFQGTGAADDSGLPNDRFFAVRPEGSVSTLKIQRTERGDSAVYLCASSIMGQGTDTQYFGPGTRLTVL.

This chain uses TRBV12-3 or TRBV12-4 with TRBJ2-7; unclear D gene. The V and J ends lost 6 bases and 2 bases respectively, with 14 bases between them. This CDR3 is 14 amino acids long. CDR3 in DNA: TGTGCCAGCAGGCCCCTGGGGTCGGCCTACGAGCAGTACTTC. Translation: CASRPLGSAYEQYF.

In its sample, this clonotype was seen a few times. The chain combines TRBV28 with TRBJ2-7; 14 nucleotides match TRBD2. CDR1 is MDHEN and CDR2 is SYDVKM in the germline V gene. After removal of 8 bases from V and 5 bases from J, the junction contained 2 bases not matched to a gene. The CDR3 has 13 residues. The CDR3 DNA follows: TGTGCCAGCGGGACTAGCGGGGGACACGAGCAGTACTTC. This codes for CASGTSGGHEQYF.

In DNA, the CDR3 is TGCAGCGTTGCCCAGGGGCCAGATACGCAGTATTTT. Encoded protein: CSVAQGPDTQYF. The chain recombines TRBV29-1 with TRBJ2-3; tentative D call: TRBD1 (6 bases). CDR1 SQVTM and CDR2 ANQGSEA come from the germline V gene. V was trimmed by 4 bases and J by 4 bases, leaving 9 bases between them. This CDR3 has 12 residues.

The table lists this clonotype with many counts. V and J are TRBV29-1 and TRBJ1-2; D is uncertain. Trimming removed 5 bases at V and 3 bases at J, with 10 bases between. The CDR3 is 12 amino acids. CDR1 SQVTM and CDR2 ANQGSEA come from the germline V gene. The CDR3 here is CSVQHSYYGYTF. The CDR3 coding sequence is TGCAGCGTTCAGCACAGCTACTATGGCTACACCTTC.

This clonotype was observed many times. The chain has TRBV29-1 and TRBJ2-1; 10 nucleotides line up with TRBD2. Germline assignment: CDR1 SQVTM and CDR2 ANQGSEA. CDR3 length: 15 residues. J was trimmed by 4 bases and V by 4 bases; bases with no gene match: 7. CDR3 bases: TGCAGCGTTGGAGTTGGGACTAGCGATTACAATGAGCAGTTCTTC. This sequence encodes CSVGVGTSDYNEQFF.